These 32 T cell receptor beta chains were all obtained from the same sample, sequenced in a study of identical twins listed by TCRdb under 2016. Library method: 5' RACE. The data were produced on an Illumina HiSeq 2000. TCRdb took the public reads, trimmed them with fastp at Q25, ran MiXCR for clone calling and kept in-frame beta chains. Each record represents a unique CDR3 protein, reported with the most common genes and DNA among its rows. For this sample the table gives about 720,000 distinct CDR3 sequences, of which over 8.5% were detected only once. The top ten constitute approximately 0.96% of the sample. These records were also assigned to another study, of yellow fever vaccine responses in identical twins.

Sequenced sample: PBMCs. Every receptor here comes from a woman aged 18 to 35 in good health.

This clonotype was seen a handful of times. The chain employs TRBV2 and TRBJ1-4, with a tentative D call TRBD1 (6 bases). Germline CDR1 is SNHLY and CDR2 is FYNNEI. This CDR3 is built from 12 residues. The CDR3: CLTGRANEKLFF. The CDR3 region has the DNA TGTCTCACAGGGAGAGCTAATGAAAAACTGTTTTTT. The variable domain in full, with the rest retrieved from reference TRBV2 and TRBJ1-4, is EPEVTQTPSHQVTQMGQEVILRCVPISNHLYFYWYRQILGQKVEFLVSFYNNEISEKSEIFDDQFSVERPDGSNFTLKIRSTKLEDSAMYFCLTGRANEKLFFGSGTQLSVL.

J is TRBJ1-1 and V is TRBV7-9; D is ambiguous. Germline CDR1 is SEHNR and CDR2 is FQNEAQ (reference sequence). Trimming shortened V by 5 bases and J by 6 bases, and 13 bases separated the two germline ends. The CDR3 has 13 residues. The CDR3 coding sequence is TGTGCCAGCAGCCAAAGCCTCCAGGCTGAAGCTTTCTTT. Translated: CASSQSLQAEAFF.

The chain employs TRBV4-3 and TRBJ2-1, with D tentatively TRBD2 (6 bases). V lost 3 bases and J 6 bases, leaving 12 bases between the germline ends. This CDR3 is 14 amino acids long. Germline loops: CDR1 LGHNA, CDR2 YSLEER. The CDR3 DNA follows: TGCGCCAGCAGCCAGGCCGGGACTGGCAATGAGCAGTTCTTC. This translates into CASSQAGTGNEQFF.

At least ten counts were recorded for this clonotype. CDR3 sequence reads: CASSNRDRVHEQYF. The CDR3 DNA is TGTGCCAGCAGCAACCGGGACAGGGTACACGAGCAGTACTTC. The chain couples TRBV7-9 to TRBJ2-7; 9 bases fit TRBD1. V lost 5 bases, J lost 5 bases, and 7 bases stayed unmatched. The CDR3 contains 14 residues. Germline V gene sequence: CDR1 SEHNR, CDR2 FQNEAQ (reference sequence). Looking up the rest from reference TRBV7-9 and TRBJ2-7 gives the full variable domain: DTGVSQNPRHKITKRGQNVTFRCDPISEHNRLYWYRQTLGQGPEFLTYFQNEAQLEKSRLLSDRFSAERPKGSFSTLEIQRTEQGDSAMYLCASSNRDRVHEQYFGPGTRLTVT.

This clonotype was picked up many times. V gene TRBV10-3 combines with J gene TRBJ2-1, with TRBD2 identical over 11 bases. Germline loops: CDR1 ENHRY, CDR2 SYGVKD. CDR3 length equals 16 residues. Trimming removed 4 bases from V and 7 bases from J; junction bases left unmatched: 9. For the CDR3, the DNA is TGTGCCATCAGTGTGGGGACTAGCGGTGGGAGGAATGAGCAGTTCTTC. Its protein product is CAISVGTSGGRNEQFF.

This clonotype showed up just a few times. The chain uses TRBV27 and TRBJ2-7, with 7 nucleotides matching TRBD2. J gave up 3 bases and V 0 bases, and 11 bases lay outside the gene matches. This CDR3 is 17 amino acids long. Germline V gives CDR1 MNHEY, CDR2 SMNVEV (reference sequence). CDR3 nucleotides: TGTGCCAGCAGTTTATCCGGCCTAGGGACTATTATCTACGAGCAGTACTTC. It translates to CASSLSGLGTIIYEQYF.

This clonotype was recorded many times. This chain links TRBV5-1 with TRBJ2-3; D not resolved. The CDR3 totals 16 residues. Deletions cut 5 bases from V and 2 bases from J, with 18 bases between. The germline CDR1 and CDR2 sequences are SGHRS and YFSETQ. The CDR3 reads CASSLTSLLTTDTQYF. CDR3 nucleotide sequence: TGCGCCAGCAGTCTCACTTCGTTACTAACCACAGATACGCAGTATTTT. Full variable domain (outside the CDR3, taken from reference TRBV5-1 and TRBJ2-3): KAGVTQTPRYLIKTRGQQVTLSCSPISGHRSVSWYQQTPGQGLQFLFEYFSETQRNKGNFPGRFSGRQFSNSRSEMNVSTLELGDSALYLCASSLTSLLTTDTQYFGPGTRLTVL.

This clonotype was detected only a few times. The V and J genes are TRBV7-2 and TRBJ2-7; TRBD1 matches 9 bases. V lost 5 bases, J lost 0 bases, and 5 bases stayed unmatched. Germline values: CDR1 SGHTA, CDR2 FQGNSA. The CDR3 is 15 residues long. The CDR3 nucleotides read TGTGCCAGCAGCATACCGGGACAGGGCTCCTACGAGCAGTACTTC. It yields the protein CASSIPGQGSYEQYF. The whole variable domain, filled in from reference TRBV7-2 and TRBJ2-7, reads GAGVSQSPSNKVTEKGKDVELRCDPISGHTALYWYRQSLGQGLEFLIYFQGNSAPDKSGLPSDRFSAERTGGSVSTLTIQRTQQEDSAVYLCASSIPGQGSYEQYFGPGTRLTVT.

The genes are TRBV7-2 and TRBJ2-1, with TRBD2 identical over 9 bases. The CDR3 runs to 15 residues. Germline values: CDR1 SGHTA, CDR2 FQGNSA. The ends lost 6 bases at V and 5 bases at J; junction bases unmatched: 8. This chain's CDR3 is CASRRGGMVHNEQFF. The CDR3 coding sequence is TGTGCCAGCAGGCGGGGGGGCATGGTCCACAATGAGCAGTTCTTC.

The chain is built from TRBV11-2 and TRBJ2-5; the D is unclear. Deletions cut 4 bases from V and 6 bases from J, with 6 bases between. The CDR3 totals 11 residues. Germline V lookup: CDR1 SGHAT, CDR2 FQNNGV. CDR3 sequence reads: CASSSFQTQYF. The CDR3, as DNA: TGTGCCAGCAGCTCATTTCAGACCCAGTACTTC.

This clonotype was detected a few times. The CDR3: CASSFRAVSYEQYF. DNA of the CDR3: TGTGCCAGCAGCTTCCGAGCGGTCTCCTACGAGCAGTACTTC. This chain uses TRBV3-1 with TRBJ2-7, with D tentatively TRBD2 (5 bases). The CDR3 runs to 14 residues. Trimming stripped 5 bases from V and 0 bases from J, with 11 bases between. Germline V gene sequence: CDR1 LGHDT, CDR2 YNNKEL (reference sequence).

CDR3 sequence reads: CASKTGTVNTEAFF. The DNA of the CDR3 is TGTGCCAGCAAGACTGGAACAGTGAACACTGAAGCTTTCTTT. The J gene is TRBJ1-1, the V gene TRBV28; D not certain. Germline CDR1 and CDR2: MDHEN and SYDVKM. With 7 bases removed from V and 0 bases from J, the gap between germline ends came to 12 bases. CDR3 length: 14 residues. Full variable domain (missing parts from reference TRBV28 and TRBJ1-1): DVKVTQSSRYLVKRTGEKVFLECVQDMDHENMFWYRQDPGLGLRLIYFSYDVKMKEKGDIPEGYSVSREKKERFSLILESASTNQTSMYLCASKTGTVNTEAFFGQGTRLTVV.

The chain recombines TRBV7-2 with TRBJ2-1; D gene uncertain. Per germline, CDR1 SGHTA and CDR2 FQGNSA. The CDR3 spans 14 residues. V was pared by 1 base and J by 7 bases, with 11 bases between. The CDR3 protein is CASSLERSVNEQFF. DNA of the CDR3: TGTGCCAGCAGCTTAGAAAGGTCGGTTAATGAGCAGTTCTTC.

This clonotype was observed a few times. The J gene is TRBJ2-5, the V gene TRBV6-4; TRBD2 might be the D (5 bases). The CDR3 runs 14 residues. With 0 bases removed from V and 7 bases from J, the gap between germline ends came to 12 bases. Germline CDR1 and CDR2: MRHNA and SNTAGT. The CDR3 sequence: CASSDSLGSGTQYF. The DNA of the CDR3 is TGTGCCAGCAGTGACTCGTTAGGGAGTGGGACCCAGTACTTC.

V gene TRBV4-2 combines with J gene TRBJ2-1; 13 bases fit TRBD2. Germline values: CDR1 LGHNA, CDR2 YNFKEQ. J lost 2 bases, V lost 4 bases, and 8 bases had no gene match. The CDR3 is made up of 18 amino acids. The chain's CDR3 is CASSLGLAGVGTYNEQFF. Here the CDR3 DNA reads TGTGCCAGCAGCCTAGGACTAGCGGGGGTCGGGACCTACAATGAGCAGTTCTTC.

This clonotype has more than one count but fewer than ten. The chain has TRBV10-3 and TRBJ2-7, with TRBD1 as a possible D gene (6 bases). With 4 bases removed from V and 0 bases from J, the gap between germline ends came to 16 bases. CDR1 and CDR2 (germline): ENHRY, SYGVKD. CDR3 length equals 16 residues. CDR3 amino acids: CAISATPGQSSYEQYF. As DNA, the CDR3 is TGTGCCATCAGTGCAACCCCGGGACAAAGCTCCTACGAGCAGTACTTC.

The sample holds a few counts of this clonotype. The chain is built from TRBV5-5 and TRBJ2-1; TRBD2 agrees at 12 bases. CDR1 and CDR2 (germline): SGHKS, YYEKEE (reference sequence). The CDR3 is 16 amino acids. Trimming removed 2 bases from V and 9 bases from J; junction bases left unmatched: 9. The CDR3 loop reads CASSFPGLAGGIEQFF. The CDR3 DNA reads TGTGCCAGCAGCTTCCCCGGGCTAGCGGGAGGGATTGAGCAGTTCTTC.

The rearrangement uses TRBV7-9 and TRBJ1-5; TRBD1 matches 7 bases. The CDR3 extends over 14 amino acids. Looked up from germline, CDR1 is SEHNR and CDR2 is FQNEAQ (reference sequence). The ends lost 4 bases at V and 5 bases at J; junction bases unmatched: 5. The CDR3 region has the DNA TGTGCCAGCAGCTCTACAGGGGACGATCAGCCCCAGCATTTT. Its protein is CASSSTGDDQPQHF. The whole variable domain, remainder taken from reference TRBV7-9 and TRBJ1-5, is DTGVSQNPRHKITKRGQNVTFRCDPISEHNRLYWYRQTLGQGPEFLTYFQNEAQLEKSRLLSDRFSAERPKGSFSTLEIQRTEQGDSAMYLCASSSTGDDQPQHFGDGTRLSIL.

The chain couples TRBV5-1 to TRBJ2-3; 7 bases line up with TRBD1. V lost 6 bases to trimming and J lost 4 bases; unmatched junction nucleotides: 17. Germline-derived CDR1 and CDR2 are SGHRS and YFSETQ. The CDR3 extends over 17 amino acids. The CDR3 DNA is TGCGCCAGCACCACATTCCGGCAGGGGGTCGGTGCAGATACGCAGTATTTT. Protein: CASTTFRQGVGADTQYF.

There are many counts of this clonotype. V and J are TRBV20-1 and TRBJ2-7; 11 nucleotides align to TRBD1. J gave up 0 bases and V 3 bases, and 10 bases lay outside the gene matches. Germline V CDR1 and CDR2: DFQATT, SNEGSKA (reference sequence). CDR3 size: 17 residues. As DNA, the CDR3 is TGCAGTGCTAGGCCCCGGGACAGGGGGAGCCGCTCCTACGAGCAGTACTTC. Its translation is CSARPRDRGSRSYEQYF.

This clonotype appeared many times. In nucleotides, the CDR3 is TGCAGCATACTACAGGGTTTAACTGAAGCTTTCTTT. Its protein product is CSILQGLTEAFF. The V gene is TRBV29-1, the J gene TRBJ1-1, with D possibly being TRBD1 (6 bases). The CDR3 totals 12 residues. The V gene lost 8 bases and the J gene lost 5 bases, with 15 bases spanning the gap. CDR1 is SQVTM and CDR2 is ANQGSEA in the germline V gene.

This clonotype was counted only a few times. DNA of the CDR3: TGTGCCAGCCGAGGGACTTATGATACCACAGATACGCAGTATTTT. Translation gives CASRGTYDTTDTQYF. V and J are TRBV6-1 and TRBJ2-3, with D possibly TRBD2 on 6 matching bases. The CDR3 spans 15 residues. The V end lost 8 bases, the J end lost 2 bases, and 17 bases lay between the germline ends. CDR1 is MNHNS and CDR2 is SASEGT in the germline V gene.

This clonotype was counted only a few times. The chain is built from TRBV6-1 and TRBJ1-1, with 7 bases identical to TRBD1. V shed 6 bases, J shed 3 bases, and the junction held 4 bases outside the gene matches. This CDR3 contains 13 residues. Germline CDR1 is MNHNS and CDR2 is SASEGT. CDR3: CASRRGTDTEAFF. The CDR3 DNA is TGTGCCAGCAGACGCGGGACAGACACTGAAGCTTTCTTT.

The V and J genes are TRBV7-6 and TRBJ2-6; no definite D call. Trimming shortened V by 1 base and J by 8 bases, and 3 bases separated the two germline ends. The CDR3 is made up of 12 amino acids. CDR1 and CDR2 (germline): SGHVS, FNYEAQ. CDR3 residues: CASSLESNVLTF. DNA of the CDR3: TGTGCCAGCAGCTTAGAATCCAACGTCCTGACTTTC.

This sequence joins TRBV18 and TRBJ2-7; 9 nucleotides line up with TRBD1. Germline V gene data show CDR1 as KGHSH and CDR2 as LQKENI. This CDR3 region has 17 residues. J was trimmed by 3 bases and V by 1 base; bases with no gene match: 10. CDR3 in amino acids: CASSPRRTGDTNYEQYF. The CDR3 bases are TGTGCCAGCTCACCACGCCGGACAGGGGACACCAACTACGAGCAGTACTTC. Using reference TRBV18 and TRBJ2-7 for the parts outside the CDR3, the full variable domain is NAGVMQNPRHLVRRRGQEARLRCSPMKGHSHVYWYRQLPEEGLKFMVYLQKENIIDESGMPKERFSAEFPKEGPSILRIQQVVRGDSAAYFCASSPRRTGDTNYEQYFGPGTRLTVT.

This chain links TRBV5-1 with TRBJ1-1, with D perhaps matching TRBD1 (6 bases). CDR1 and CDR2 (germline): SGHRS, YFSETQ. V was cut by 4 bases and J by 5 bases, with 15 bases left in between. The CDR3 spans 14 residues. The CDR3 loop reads CASSPRGQVTEAFF. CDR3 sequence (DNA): TGCGCCAGCAGCCCCCGGGGGCAGGTAACTGAAGCTTTCTTT.

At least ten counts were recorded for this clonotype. The CDR3 here is CASSLDASTDTQYF. In nucleotides, the CDR3 is TGTGCCAGCAGCTTAGACGCTAGCACAGATACGCAGTATTTT. The chain joins TRBV7-2 to TRBJ2-3; D call uncertain. The V and J ends lost 1 base and 0 bases respectively, with 5 bases between them. The CDR3 spans 14 residues. CDR1 SGHTA and CDR2 FQGNSA come from the germline V gene.

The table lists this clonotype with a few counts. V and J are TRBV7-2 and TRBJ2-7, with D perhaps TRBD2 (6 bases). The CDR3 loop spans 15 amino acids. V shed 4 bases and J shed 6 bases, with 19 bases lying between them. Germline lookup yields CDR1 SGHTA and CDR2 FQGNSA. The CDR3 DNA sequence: TGTGCCAGCAGCTCGATGGGACTGGATCTACTCGAGCAGTACTTC. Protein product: CASSSMGLDLLEQYF.

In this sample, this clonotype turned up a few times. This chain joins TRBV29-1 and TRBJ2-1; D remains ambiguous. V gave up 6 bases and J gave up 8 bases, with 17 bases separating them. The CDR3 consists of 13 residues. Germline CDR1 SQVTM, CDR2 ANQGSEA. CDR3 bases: TGCAGCGTCCTGGCCGGCCCTAGGGATGAGCAGTTCTTC. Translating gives CSVLAGPRDEQFF.

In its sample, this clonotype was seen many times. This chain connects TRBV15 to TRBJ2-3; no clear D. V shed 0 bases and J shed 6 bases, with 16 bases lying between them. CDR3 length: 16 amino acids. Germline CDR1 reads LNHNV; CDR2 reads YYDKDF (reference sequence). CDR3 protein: CATSRDTFASRDTQYF. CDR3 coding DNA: TGTGCCACCAGCAGAGATACCTTTGCGTCCCGTGATACGCAGTATTTT.

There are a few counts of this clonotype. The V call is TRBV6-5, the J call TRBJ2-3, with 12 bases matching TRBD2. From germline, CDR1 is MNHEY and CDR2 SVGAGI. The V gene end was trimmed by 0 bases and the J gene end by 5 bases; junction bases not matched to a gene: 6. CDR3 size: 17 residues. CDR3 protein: CASSYSQLAGGGDTQYF. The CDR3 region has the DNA TGTGCCAGCAGTTACTCCCAACTAGCGGGGGGCGGAGATACGCAGTATTTT.

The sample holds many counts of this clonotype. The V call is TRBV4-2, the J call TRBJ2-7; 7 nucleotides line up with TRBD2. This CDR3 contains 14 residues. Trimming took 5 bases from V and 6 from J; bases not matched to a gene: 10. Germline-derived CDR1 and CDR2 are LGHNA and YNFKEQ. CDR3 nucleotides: TGTGCCAGCAGCACTGCGGGAGATATTGGCGAGCAGTACTTC. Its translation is CASSTAGDIGEQYF.